This TCR beta chain is from a study of blood T cells in healthy people across ages. Points on this clonotype: What it recognizes is unknown.

The CDR3 runs to 14 residues. Trimming stripped 2 bases from V and 7 bases from J, with 17 bases between. Germline CDR1 SQVTM, CDR2 ANQGSEA. Study observations and caveats: Per million T cells, TCR beta diversity dropped about linearly as age rose.

PCR was performed a second time for about 7 to 12 cycles using a sample-barcoded 5' primer and a J-beta primer mix. TCRdb redid the calling of the 5' RACE reads with MiXCR, one entry per CDR3 protein. The repertoire includes 900,000 to 950,000 distinct CDR3 sequences, roughly 28% of them detected once, and roughly 10% sits in the top ten. These data also formed part of another study, on T cells of mothers and their children.

The rearrangement joins TRBV29-1 to TRBJ1-2; TRBD1 might be the D (5 bases). Sample: blood. The sequence was collected from a woman aged 35 to 49 in good health. The CDR3, as DNA: TGCAGCGTTGAATGGAGGGGCAATGTGGGTGGCTACACCTTC. Amino acid sequence: CSVEWRGNVGGYTF.